This is a list of T cell receptor beta chains from one sample in a study of blood T cells in healthy people across ages. TCRdb re-derived calls from the 5' RACE reads in MiXCR, one entry per CDR3 protein. The data contain 850,000 to 1,100,000 distinct CDR3 sequences, around two fifths of them singletons. Material: blood. The source of these receptors is a man younger than 35 in good health. The CDR3 runs from the conserved cysteine through the conserved F or W. A D gene is named only where the DNA matches it firmly. Expanded clones are given a class, and other clones once, few, many or no size at all.

d_call,v_call,clone_size,j_call,cdr3_aa,cdr3_nt
TRBD1,TRBV20-1,many,TRBJ2-1,CSARDRLYNEQFF,TGCAGTGCCCGGGACAGGCTATACAATGAGCAGTTCTTC
TRBD1,TRBV9,.,TRBJ2-3,CASSPRGVGQGVQDTQYF,TGTGCCAGCAGCCCAAGAGGAGTGGGACAGGGGGTTCAGGATACGCAGTATTTT
.,TRBV20-1,.,TRBJ2-1,CSARDQNNEQFF,TGCAGTGCTAGAGACCAGAACAATGAGCAGTTCTTC
TRBD1,TRBV3-1,.,TRBJ1-4,CASSQDLETGGEKLFF,TGTGCCAGCAGCCAAGATTTGGAGACAGGGGGTGAAAAACTGTTTTTT
.,TRBV7-2,few,TRBJ2-2,CASSLLGGTGELFF,TGTGCCAGCAGCTTATTGGGGGGCACCGGGGAGCTGTTTTTT
.,TRBV12-3/TRBV12-4,.,TRBJ2-4,CASSRTVLAKNIQYF,TGTGCCAGCAGCCGGACAGTGCTAGCCAAAAACATTCAGTACTTC
.,TRBV5-1,many,TRBJ1-5,CASSLGGSGNQPQHF,TGCGCCAGCAGCTTGGGTGGCAGCGGCAATCAGCCCCAGCATTTT
.,TRBV9,.,TRBJ1-5,CASSKGEYRPQHF,TGTGCCAGCAGTAAGGGAGAGTATCGGCCCCAGCATTTT
TRBD1,TRBV7-9,.,TRBJ2-1,CASSLSGTGNYNEQFF,TGTGCCAGCAGCCTCAGTGGGACAGGGAACTACAATGAGCAGTTCTTC
TRBD1,TRBV27,.,TRBJ2-6,CASSSTGGTTGANVLTF,TGTGCCAGCAGTTCTACAGGGGGAACAACTGGGGCCAACGTCCTGACTTTC
.,TRBV3-1,.,TRBJ2-7,CASSQDSTSAYEQYF,TGTGCCAGCAGCCAAGATAGTACCTCAGCCTACGAGCAGTACTTC
.,TRBV15,.,TRBJ1-1,CATLTGANTEAFF,TGTGCCACCTTAACAGGAGCTAACACTGAAGCTTTCTTT
.,TRBV12-3/TRBV12-4,many,TRBJ1-2,CASRSGQTYGYTF,TGTGCCAGCAGAAGTGGACAGACATATGGCTACACCTTC
TRBD1,TRBV3-1,.,TRBJ2-3,CASSPRDSGFTDTQYF,TGTGCCAGCAGCCCCCGGGACAGTGGTTTCACAGATACGCAGTATTTT
.,TRBV5-1,few,TRBJ1-1,CASSDPTVNPEAFF,TGCGCCAGCAGTGACCCGACAGTGAACCCTGAAGCTTTCTTT
.,TRBV25-1,.,TRBJ1-1,CASSDPRAEAEAFF,TGTGCCAGCAGTGATCCCCGGGCTGAGGCTGAAGCTTTCTTT
.,TRBV6-6,.,TRBJ2-3,CASSTYYTDTQYF,TGTGCCAGCAGCACGTACTACACAGATACGCAGTATTTT
TRBD1,TRBV6-5,few,TRBJ1-2,CASSKTGEFNYGYTF,TGTGCCAGCAGCAAAACAGGGGAATTTAACTATGGCTACACCTTC
.,TRBV7-2,.,TRBJ2-1,CASSRLSSPNSGDNEQFF,TGTGCCAGCAGCCGCTTATCATCCCCAAATAGCGGAGACAATGAGCAGTTCTTC
.,TRBV29-1,.,TRBJ1-2,CSVAGGGGGYTF,TGCAGCGTTGCTGGAGGGGGAGGTGGCTACACCTTC
.,TRBV12-3/TRBV12-4,few,TRBJ2-1,CASSLGLGGKNEQFF,TGTGCCAGCAGTCTCGGGTTGGGAGGAAAAAATGAGCAGTTCTTC
TRBD1,TRBV27,few,TRBJ1-1,CASSFLTGGMNTEAFF,TGTGCCAGCAGTTTCTTGACAGGGGGAATGAACACTGAAGCTTTCTTT
.,TRBV28,few,TRBJ1-2,CASSPPPGYTF,TGTGCCAGCAGTCCTCCTCCGGGCTACACCTTC
.,TRBV7-2,.,TRBJ1-1,CASSRRKGLGGTDIAFF,TGTGCCAGCAGCAGAAGAAAAGGGCTGGGCGGGACCGACATAGCTTTCTTT
.,TRBV6-2/TRBV6-3,.,TRBJ1-5,CASSYPRQDNQPQHF,TGTGCCAGCAGTTACCCCCGACAGGACAATCAGCCCCAGCATTTT
TRBD1,TRBV20-1,once,TRBJ2-7,CSARATGGYNEQYF,TGCAGTGCTAGAGCGACAGGGGGCTACAATGAGCAGTACTTC
TRBD1,TRBV18,.,TRBJ1-1,CASSLRQGFLNTEAFF,TGTGCCAGCTCACTACGACAGGGCTTCCTAAACACTGAAGCTTTCTTT
TRBD1,TRBV6-1,few,TRBJ1-5,CASSPRTGSYVSNQPQHF,TGTGCCAGCAGTCCGAGGACAGGGTCGTACGTCAGCAATCAGCCCCAGCATTTT